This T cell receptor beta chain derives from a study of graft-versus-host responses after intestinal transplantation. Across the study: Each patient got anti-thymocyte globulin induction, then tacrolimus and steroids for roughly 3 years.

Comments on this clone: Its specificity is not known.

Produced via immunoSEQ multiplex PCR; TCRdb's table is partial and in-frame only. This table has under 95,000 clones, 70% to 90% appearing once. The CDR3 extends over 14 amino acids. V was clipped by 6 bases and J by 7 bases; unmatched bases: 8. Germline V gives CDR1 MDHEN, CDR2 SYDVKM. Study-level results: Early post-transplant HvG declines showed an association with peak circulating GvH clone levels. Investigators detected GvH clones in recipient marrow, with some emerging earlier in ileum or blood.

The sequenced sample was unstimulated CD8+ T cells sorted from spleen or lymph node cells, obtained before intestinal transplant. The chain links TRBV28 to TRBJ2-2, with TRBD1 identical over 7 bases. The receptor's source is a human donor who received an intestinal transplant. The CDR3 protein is CASSADRAGGELFF. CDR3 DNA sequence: TGTGCCAGCAGCGCTGACAGGGCCGGCGGGGAGCTGTTTTTT. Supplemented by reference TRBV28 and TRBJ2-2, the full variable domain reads DVKVTQSSRYLVKRTGEKVFLECVQDMDHENMFWYRQDPGLGLRLIYFSYDVKMKEKGDIPEGYSVSREKKERFSLILESASTNQTSMYLCASSADRAGGELFFGEGSRLTVL.